This T cell receptor beta chain was sequenced during a study of T-cell reconstitution after alpha-beta-depleted transplantation in children. The TCRbeta library incorporated unique molecular identifiers. Using its own MiXCR run on the PCR reads, TCRdb lists one record per CDR3 protein. Counted here are some 75,000 distinct CDR3 sequences, just under 7.5% occurring once; the ten biggest clones make up approximately 2.4%. This clonotype was found many times. CDR1 is LGHDT and CDR2 is YNNKEL in the germline V gene (reference sequence). CDR3 size: 14 residues. Trimming removed 0 bases from V and 4 bases from J, with 7 bases in between.

The specimen comprised PBMCs from the stem cell graft donor, sampled from the stem cell graft. This TCR derives from a human donor who donated a stem cell graft to a child with acute lymphoblastic leukemia. J is TRBJ2-1 and V is TRBV3-1; D gene unclear. In nucleotides, the CDR3 is TGTGCCAGCAGCCAAGATATCGGATACAATGAGCAGTTCTTC. It translates to CASSQDIGYNEQFF.